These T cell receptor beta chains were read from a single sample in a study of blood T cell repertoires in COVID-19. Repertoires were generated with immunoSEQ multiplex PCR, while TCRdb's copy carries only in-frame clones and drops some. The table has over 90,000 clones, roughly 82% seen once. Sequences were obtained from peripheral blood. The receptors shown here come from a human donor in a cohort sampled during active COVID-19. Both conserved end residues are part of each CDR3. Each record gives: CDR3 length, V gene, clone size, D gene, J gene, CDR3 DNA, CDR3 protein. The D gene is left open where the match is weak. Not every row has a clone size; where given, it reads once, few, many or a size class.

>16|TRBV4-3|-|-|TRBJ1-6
TGCGCCAGCAGCCAAGATGCCAGGGGCAATAATTCACCCCTCCACTTT
CASSQDARGNNSPLHF
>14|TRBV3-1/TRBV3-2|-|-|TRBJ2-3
TGTGCCAGCAGCCAGAGGAATCCCACAGATACGCAGTATTTT
CASSQRNPTDTQYF
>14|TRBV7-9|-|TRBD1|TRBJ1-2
TGTGCCAGCAGCCTGACAGGGGGGTTGGATGGCTACACCTTC
CASSLTGGLDGYTF
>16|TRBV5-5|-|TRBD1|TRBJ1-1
TGTGCCAGCAGCTTGAGTACGGGTACAGGGGTCACTGAAGCTTTCTTT
CASSLSTGTGVTEAFF
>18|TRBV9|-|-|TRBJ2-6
TGTGCCAGCAGCCCGCTGCGGCGGAACAATGCTGGGGCCAACGTCCTGACTTTC
CASSPLRRNNAGANVLTF
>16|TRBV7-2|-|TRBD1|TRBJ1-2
TGTGCCAGCAGCCAGGGACAGGGGGTAGCTAACTATGGCTACACCTTC
CASSQGQGVANYGYTF
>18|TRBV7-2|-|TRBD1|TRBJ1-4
TGTGCCAGCAGCTTAGCGCGGGACAGCTTTGCAACTAATGAAAAACTGTTTTTT
CASSLARDSFATNEKLFF
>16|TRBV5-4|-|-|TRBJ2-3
TGTGCCAGCAGCTTGGGTGATTTTCGGGAAACAGATACGCAGTATTTT
CASSLGDFRETDTQYF
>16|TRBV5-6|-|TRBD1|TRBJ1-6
TGTGCCAGCAGCTCCGGGTCAGGGACAGTCGGATCACCCCTCCACTTT
CASSSGSGTVGSPLHF
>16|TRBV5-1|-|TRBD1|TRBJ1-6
TGCGCCAGCAGCTTGGGGACAGGGGACCTTAATTCACCCCTCCACTTT
CASSLGTGDLNSPLHF
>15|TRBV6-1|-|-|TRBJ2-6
TGTGCCAGCAGTGACGGTGGGCTCGGGGCCAACGTCCTGACTTTC
CASSDGGLGANVLTF
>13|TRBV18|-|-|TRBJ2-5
TGTGCCAGCTCACCGGGGAGACGAGAGACCCAGTACTTC
CASSPGRRETQYF
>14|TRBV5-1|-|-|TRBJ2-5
TGCGCCAGCAGCTTGTTGGGGCTCCAAGAGACCCAGTACTTC
CASSLLGLQETQYF
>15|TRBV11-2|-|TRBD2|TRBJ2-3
TGTGCCAGCAGCTTGGTAGCGGGGCGCACAGATACGCAGTATTTT
CASSLVAGRTDTQYF
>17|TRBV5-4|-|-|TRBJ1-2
TGTGCCAGCAGCTTGGGACAGCCGACTGGTGGTGGGTATGGCTACACCTTC
CASSLGQPTGGGYGYTF
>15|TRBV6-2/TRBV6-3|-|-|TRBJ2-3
TGTGCCAGCAGTTACACGGGACTCTCCACAGATACGCAGTATTTT
CASSYTGLSTDTQYF
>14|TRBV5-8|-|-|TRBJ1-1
TGTGCCAGCAGCTTGCGTGGAATCGGAGCAACGGCTTTCTTT
CASSLRGIGATAFF
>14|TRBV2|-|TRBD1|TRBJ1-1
TGTGCCAGCAGTGAAGCGCGAATAGGGACAGAGGCTTTCTTT
CASSEARIGTEAFF
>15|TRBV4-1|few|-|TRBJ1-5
TGCGCCAGCACCCCGACAGTGTTTAGCAATCAGCCCCAGCATTTT
CASTPTVFSNQPQHF
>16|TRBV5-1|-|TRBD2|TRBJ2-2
TGCGCCAGCAGCTCCGGGACTAGTTCCGTTCCCGGGGAGCTGTTTTTT
CASSSGTSSVPGELFF
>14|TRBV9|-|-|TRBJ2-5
TGTGCCAGCAGCGTAGGGTCCTCAGGAGGGACCCAGTACTTC
CASSVGSSGGTQYF
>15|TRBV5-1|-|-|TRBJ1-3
TGCGCCAGCAGCCCCGGTCTCACCCCTGGAAACACCATATATTTT
CASSPGLTPGNTIYF
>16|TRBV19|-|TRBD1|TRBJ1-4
TGTGCCAGTAGTATAGATGGGGGACAGGGAAATGAAAAACTGTTTTTT
CASSIDGGQGNEKLFF
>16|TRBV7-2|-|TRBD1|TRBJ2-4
TGTGCCAGCAGCTTAGGGGGGACAGGGTGGGACGACATTCAGTACTTC
CASSLGGTGWDDIQYF
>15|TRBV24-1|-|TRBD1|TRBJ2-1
TGTGCCACCAGTGATCCCAAGACAGGGGACAATGAGCAGTTCTTC
CATSDPKTGDNEQFF
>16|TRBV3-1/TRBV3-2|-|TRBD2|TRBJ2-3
TGTGCCAGCAGTCGGACTAGCGGGGGGGCATCTCATACGCAGTATTTT
CASSRTSGGASHTQYF
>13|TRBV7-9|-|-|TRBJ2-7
TGTGCCAGCAGCTTGTGGCAGACCTACGAGCAGTACTTC
CASSLWQTYEQYF
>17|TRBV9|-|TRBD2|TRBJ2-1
TGTGCCAGCAGCGTCTCAGGACTAGCGCGACCCTACAATGAGCAGTTCTTC
CASSVSGLARPYNEQFF
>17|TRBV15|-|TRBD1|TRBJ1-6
TGTGCCACCAGCCCCCGGGGGGGACAGGGCTATAATTCACCCCTCCACTTT
CATSPRGGQGYNSPLHF
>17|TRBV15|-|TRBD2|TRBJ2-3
TGTGCCACCAGCAGAGGACTAGCGGGGGGAGCGACAGATACGCAGTATTTT
CATSRGLAGGATDTQYF
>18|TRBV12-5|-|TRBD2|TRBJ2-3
TGTGCTAGTGGATTGTCAATTCTGAGCGGGGGGGCAACAGATACGCAGTATTTT
CASGLSILSGGATDTQYF
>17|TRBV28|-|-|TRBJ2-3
TGTGCCAGCAGTTTTTTTTTAGCAGGGACCCGGGGGGATACGCAGTATTTT
CASSFFLAGTRGDTQYF
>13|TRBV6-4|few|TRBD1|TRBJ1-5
TGTGCCAGCAGTGTTGACAGGGATCAGCCCCAGCATTTT
CASSVDRDQPQHF
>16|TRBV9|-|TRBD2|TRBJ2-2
TGTGCCAGCAGCCCTAGACTAGCGGAGAACACCGGGGAGCTGTTTTTT
CASSPRLAENTGELFF
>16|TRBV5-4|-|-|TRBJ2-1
TGTGCCAGCAGCCCCAGGGCGGGGGCCCTCTACAATGAGCAGTTCTTC
CASSPRAGALYNEQFF
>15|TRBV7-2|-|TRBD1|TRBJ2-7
TGTGCCAGCAGCCCTAGGACAGGGCAGCACTACGAGCAGTACTTC
CASSPRTGQHYEQYF
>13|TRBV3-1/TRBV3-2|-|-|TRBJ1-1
TGTGCCAGCAGCCAAGGAAGGGGATTGGAAGCTTTCTTT
CASSQGRGLEAFF
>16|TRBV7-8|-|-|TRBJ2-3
TGTGCCAGCAGCCAGGGTGGGGCGGGGCTCACAGATACGCAGTATTTT
CASSQGGAGLTDTQYF
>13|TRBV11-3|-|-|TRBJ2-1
TGTGCCAGCAGCTTAGATCTAACAGTTGAGCAGTTCTTC
CASSLDLTVEQFF
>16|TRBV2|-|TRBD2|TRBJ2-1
TGTGCCAGCAGTGATCTACTAGCGGCAACGGTCGATGAGCAGTTCTTC
CASSDLLAATVDEQFF
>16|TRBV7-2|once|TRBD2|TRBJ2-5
TGTGCCAGCAGCGGGTTTGGGGCGGGGGGTTCAGAGACCCAGTACTTC
CASSGFGAGGSETQYF
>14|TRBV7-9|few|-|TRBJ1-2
TGTGCCAGCAGCTTAACTCGGGGAGTTTATGGCTACACCTTC
CASSLTRGVYGYTF
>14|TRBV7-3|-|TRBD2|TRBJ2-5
TGTGCCAGCAGCCCAGCGGGGGGGAAAGAGACCCAGTACTTC
CASSPAGGKETQYF